These 6 T cell receptor beta chains were all obtained from the same sample, sequenced in a study of T-cell reconstitution after alpha-beta-depleted transplantation in children. The authors prepared the TCRbeta library with unique molecular identifiers. TCRdb reprocessed the PCR reads via MiXCR and lists one record per CDR3 protein. The sample yields around 410,000 distinct CDR3 sequences, 9.5% to 13% seen once. The sample in question was PBMCs from the stem cell graft donor, obtained from the stem cell graft. All receptors come from a human donor who donated a stem cell graft to a child with acute myeloid leukemia.

This clonotype was seen more than once but under ten times. This CDR3 reads CSPTRQGGLSEAFF. CDR3 in DNA: TGCAGTCCCACTCGACAGGGGGGTCTCTCTGAAGCTTTCTTT. The genes are TRBV20-1 and TRBJ1-1; TRBD1 matches 9 bases. CDR1 and CDR2 (germline): DFQATT, SNEGSKA (reference sequence). This CDR3 region has 14 residues. Trimming removed 8 bases from V and 6 bases from J; junction bases left unmatched: 13.

Only a few counts were recorded for this clonotype. V gene TRBV10-3 combines with J gene TRBJ1-2; TRBD1 might be the D (5 bases). Looked up from germline, CDR1 is ENHRY and CDR2 is SYGVKD. The CDR3 is made up of 20 amino acids. V dropped 7 bases and J dropped 2 bases, with 32 bases sitting between them. For the CDR3, the DNA is TGTGCCATCAAGTCAGGCCCAGGCAGGGATCGACAAGATCGGAACTATGGCTACACCTTC. It codes for CAIKSGPGRDRQDRNYGYTF.

The V and J genes are TRBV9 and TRBJ2-2; 8 nucleotides align to TRBD1. Losses at the gene ends were 1 base for V and 1 base for J; bases not matched to a gene: 3. This CDR3 is 16 amino acids long. The germline CDR1 and CDR2 sequences are SGDLS and YYNGEE. CDR3 region: CASSVFGTGNTGELFF. The DNA of the CDR3 is TGTGCCAGCAGCGTATTCGGGACAGGGAACACCGGGGAGCTGTTTTTT. Using reference TRBV9 and TRBJ2-2 for the parts outside the CDR3, the full variable domain is DSGVTQTPKHLITATGQRVTLRCSPRSGDLSVYWYQQSLDQGLQFLIQYYNGEERAKGNILERFSAQQFPDLHSELNLSSLELGDSALYFCASSVFGTGNTGELFFGEGSRLTVL.

This chain uses TRBV15 with TRBJ2-3; D is undetermined. Trimming stripped 5 bases from V and 0 bases from J, with 24 bases between. This CDR3 is built from 19 residues. Germline CDR1 is LNHNV and CDR2 is YYDKDF (reference sequence). In DNA, the CDR3 is TGTGCCACCAGCCCAAGAACAAGTCAGATTTACACTAGCACAGATACGCAGTATTTT. This translates into CATSPRTSQIYTSTDTQYF.

The chain joins TRBV4-2 to TRBJ2-7; possibly TRBD1 for D (5 bases). This CDR3 is 15 amino acids long. Per the germline V gene, CDR1 is LGHNA and CDR2 is YNFKEQ. Trimming shortened V by 0 bases and J by 2 bases, and 11 bases separated the two germline ends. The CDR3 nucleotides read TGTGCCAGCAGCCAAGATCTGCAGGGTACCTACGAGCAGTACTTC. The encoded protein is CASSQDLQGTYEQYF.

This chain uses TRBV5-4 with TRBJ2-7, with D possibly matching TRBD1 (6 bases). This CDR3 comprises 14 residues. Deletions cut 2 bases from V and 6 bases from J, with 15 bases between. The germline V gene has CDR1 SGHNT and CDR2 YYREEE (reference sequence). CDR3: CASSFTGSEREQYF. CDR3 sequence (DNA): TGTGCCAGCAGCTTCACAGGGTCAGAGCGCGAGCAGTACTTC.